The 30 T cell receptor beta chains given below trace back to one sample, sequenced in a study of graft-versus-host responses after intestinal transplantation. Some clones are missing from TCRdb's copy, which holds only in-frame ones; the method was immunoSEQ multiplex PCR. Of 11,000 to 15,000 clones in the sample, just under 95% were seen once. The material sequenced was PBMCs, taken 9 days after transplant. These receptors were taken from a human patient who received an intestinal transplant, so some T cells may come from the graft donor.

The rearrangement uses TRBV5-6 and TRBJ2-7; D uncertain. Germline V gene lookup returns CDR1 SGHDT and CDR2 YYEEEE. The CDR3 sequence is 14 residues long. The V and J ends lost 1 base and 3 bases respectively, with 11 bases between them. The CDR3 here is CASSLRRAYYEQYF. The CDR3 DNA reads TGTGCCAGCAGCTTGCGCAGAGCTTACTACGAGCAGTACTTC.

V and J are TRBV6-1 and TRBJ2-7, with D maybe TRBD1 (6 bases). Germline V gene lookup returns CDR1 MNHNS and CDR2 SASEGT. The CDR3 has 12 residues. The ends were cut back, 6 bases at V and 5 bases at J, with 11 bases in the middle. The chain's CDR3 is CASSSQGHEQYF. DNA of the CDR3: TGTGCCAGCAGCTCACAGGGTCACGAGCAGTACTTC.

The chain uses TRBV5-5 and TRBJ1-1, with D possibly matching TRBD1 (6 bases). V was cut by 7 bases and J by 5 bases, with 12 bases left in between. The CDR3 has 12 amino acids. The germline gives CDR1 SGHKS, CDR2 YYEKEE (reference sequence). The CDR3 nucleotides are TGTGCCAGCCATACAGGGAATACTGAAGCTTTCTTT. Translated, it gives CASHTGNTEAFF.

The chain recombines TRBV5-4 with TRBJ2-1; 11 bases fit TRBD2. V lost 2 bases to trimming and J lost 7 bases; unmatched junction nucleotides: 8. This CDR3 has 16 residues. Looked up from germline, CDR1 is SGHNT and CDR2 is YYREEE (reference sequence). DNA of the CDR3: TGTGCCAGCAGCTTATCTCAACTAGCGGGAGTAAATGAGCAGTTCTTC. Encoded protein: CASSLSQLAGVNEQFF.

V usage is TRBV30 and J usage is TRBJ1-1, with D unresolved. V lost 3 bases to trimming and J lost 4 bases, with 6 bases between them. CDR3 length equals 11 residues. CDR1 and CDR2 (germline): GTSNPN, SVGIG (reference sequence). Written as DNA, the CDR3 is TGTGCCTGGAGGTTCGTCACTGAAGCTTTCTTT. It yields the protein CAWRFVTEAFF.

The rearrangement links TRBV9 to TRBJ2-7; D uncertain. The CDR3 is 14 residues long. Germline V CDR1 and CDR2: SGDLS, YYNGEE. V was clipped by 0 bases and J by 0 bases, with 7 bases between them. This CDR3 is CASSVDPGSYEQYF. Here the CDR3 DNA reads TGTGCCAGCAGCGTAGATCCGGGCTCCTACGAGCAGTACTTC.

This clone was observed a single time. This chain links TRBV6-1 with TRBJ2-5, with 12 bases matching TRBD2. The germline V gene encodes CDR1 MNHNS and CDR2 SASEGT. The CDR3 totals 16 residues. With 4 bases clipped from V and 4 bases from J, the junction kept 7 bases outside the gene matches. The CDR3 here is CASSGWTSGMGETQYF. For the CDR3, the DNA is TGTGCCAGCAGTGGGTGGACTAGCGGGATGGGAGAGACCCAGTACTTC.

This clone was observed a few times. This sequence joins TRBV19 and TRBJ2-7; 8 nucleotides match TRBD2. With 6 bases clipped from V and 6 bases from J, the junction kept 7 bases outside the gene matches. CDR1 LNHDA and CDR2 SQIVND come from the germline V gene (reference sequence). The CDR3 totals 13 residues. The CDR3 sequence is CASSIGGGGEQYF. In DNA, the CDR3 is TGTGCCAGTAGCATCGGGGGGGGAGGCGAGCAGTACTTC.

The V and J genes are TRBV6-1 and TRBJ1-1, with 7 bases lining up with TRBD1. The CDR3 loop spans 14 amino acids. With 10 bases clipped from V and 4 bases from J, the junction kept 12 bases outside the gene matches. The germline CDR1 and CDR2 sequences are MNHNS and SASEGT. The CDR3 is CAIRKGAGVTEAFF. The CDR3 bases are TGTGCCATCAGAAAGGGGGCTGGGGTCACTGAAGCTTTCTTT.

V is TRBV2 and J is TRBJ2-1; 8 nucleotides align to TRBD2. V lost 2 bases to trimming and J lost 2 bases; unmatched junction nucleotides: 2. The CDR3 consists of 15 residues. Germline V CDR1 and CDR2: SNHLY, FYNNEI. CDR3 DNA: TGTGCCAGCAGTGAACTACTAGCGGCCTACAATGAGCAGTTCTTC. This sequence encodes CASSELLAAYNEQFF.

The chain links TRBV27 to TRBJ1-5; D uncertain. In germline, CDR1 is MNHEY, CDR2 SMNVEV (reference sequence). The V gene lost 2 bases and the J gene lost 1 base, with 6 bases spanning the gap. The CDR3 is 14 amino acids. Here the CDR3 reads CASSLRVSNQPQHF. The CDR3 region has the DNA TGTGCCAGCAGTTTAAGGGTGAGCAATCAGCCCCAGCATTTT.

This clone has just one count. This chain uses TRBV4-1 with TRBJ2-1, with D perhaps TRBD1 or TRBD2 (5 bases each). V lost 7 bases and J 6 bases, leaving 19 bases between the germline ends. In germline, CDR1 is MGHRA, CDR2 YSYEKL. There are 15 residues in the CDR3. The CDR3 bases are TGCGCCAGCACCGCGGCCACCGGGACGATCAATGAGCAGTTCTTC. Its protein product is CASTAATGTINEQFF.

The chain has TRBV5-5 and TRBJ1-1; D is unclear. Germline CDR1 reads SGHKS; CDR2 reads YYEKEE (reference sequence). The V and J ends lost 3 bases and 8 bases respectively, with 11 bases between them. The CDR3 extends over 12 amino acids. The CDR3 DNA follows: TGTGCCAGCAGCTCGTCGGGTAGCGAAGCTTTCTTT. Protein sequence: CASSSSGSEAFF.

The V gene is TRBV29-1, the J gene TRBJ1-2; no firm D call. The CDR3 spans 12 residues. Trimming shortened V by 7 bases and J by 3 bases, and 12 bases separated the two germline ends. CDR1 and CDR2 from the germline V gene are SQVTM and ANQGSEA. CDR3 protein: CSAAPSDYGYTF. CDR3 sequence (DNA): TGCAGCGCCGCACCATCGGACTATGGCTACACCTTC.

The chain employs TRBV7-8 and TRBJ1-2, with no clear D. Germline V gives CDR1 SGHVS, CDR2 FQNEAQ. The CDR3 is 12 residues long. V gave up 1 base and J gave up 4 bases, with 4 bases separating them. CDR3 loop: CASSLEVYGYTF. CDR3 nucleotides: TGTGCCAGCAGCTTAGAGGTCTATGGCTACACCTTC. Combining the CDR3 with reference TRBV7-8 and TRBJ1-2 gives the whole variable domain GAGVSQSPRYKVAKRGQDVALRCDPISGHVSLFWYQQALGQGPEFLTYFQNEAQLDKSGLPSDRFFAERPEGSVSTLKIQRTQQEDSAVYLCASSLEVYGYTFGSGTRLTVV.

The CDR3 loop is CASSLARLSGNTIYF. DNA of the CDR3: TGTGCCAGCAGCTTAGCAAGGCTCTCTGGAAACACCATATATTTT. This rearrangement joins TRBV7-9 to TRBJ1-3, with D hard to call. CDR3 length: 15 amino acids. Deletions cut 0 bases from V and 0 bases from J, with 6 bases between. Germline CDR1 SEHNR, CDR2 FQNEAQ (reference sequence).

J is TRBJ2-1 and V is TRBV6-6, with a weak D call TRBD2 (5 bases). Trimming took 5 bases from V and 6 from J, leaving 14 bases between them. Germline values: CDR1 MNHNY, CDR2 SVGAGI (reference sequence). CDR3 length equals 14 residues. CDR3 sequence: CASSPPTKINEQFF. Here the CDR3 DNA reads TGTGCCAGCAGTCCCCCGACTAAGATCAATGAGCAGTTCTTC.

The chain has TRBV7-9 and TRBJ2-7, with D maybe TRBD2 (6 bases). The CDR3 is made up of 13 amino acids. The ends were cut back, 5 bases at V and 5 bases at J, with 13 bases in the middle. The germline V gene encodes CDR1 SEHNR and CDR2 FQNEAQ (reference sequence). The CDR3 is CASSGLLGHEQYF. Written as DNA, the CDR3 is TGTGCCAGCAGCGGACTACTAGGCCACGAGCAGTACTTC.

The rearrangement joins TRBV4-1 to TRBJ2-1, with 8 nucleotides matching TRBD2. J lost 15 bases, V lost 0 bases, and 10 bases had no gene match. The CDR3 totals 14 residues. CDR1 and CDR2 from the germline V gene are MGHRA and YSYEKL. CDR3 DNA: TGCGCCAGCAGCCAAGATAAAGGGACTAGTTATCGGTTCTTC. Translation: CASSQDKGTSYRFF.

The chain has TRBV27 and TRBJ2-7; D gene uncertain. This CDR3 contains 14 residues. Per germline, CDR1 MNHEY and CDR2 SMNVEV (reference sequence). Deletions cut 0 bases from V and 3 bases from J, with 9 bases between. CDR3 region: CASSLSGPLYEQYF. The CDR3, as DNA: TGTGCCAGCAGTTTATCCGGACCGCTCTACGAGCAGTACTTC.

The chain uses TRBV13 and TRBJ1-5, with unresolved D. CDR1 is PRHDT and CDR2 is FYEKMQ in the germline V gene (reference sequence). The CDR3 is 14 residues long. Trimming took off 3 bases at V and 6 bases at J, with 12 bases between the two ends. This chain's CDR3 is CASSLGFPSQPQHF. In DNA form, the CDR3 reads TGTGCCAGCAGCTTGGGATTTCCGAGTCAGCCCCAGCATTTT.

The chain carries TRBV4-2 and TRBJ2-1; no definite D call. Deletions cut 0 bases from V and 4 bases from J, with 10 bases between. Germline loops: CDR1 LGHNA, CDR2 YNFKEQ. The CDR3 runs to 15 residues. CDR3 in DNA: TGTGCCAGCAGCCAAGATAGGACGGCATACAATGAGCAGTTCTTC. Amino acids: CASSQDRTAYNEQFF.

The chain joins TRBV6-5 to TRBJ2-1, with a tentative D call TRBD2 (6 bases). V was trimmed by 2 bases and J by 7 bases, leaving 12 bases between them. Germline assignment: CDR1 MNHEY and CDR2 SVGAGI. CDR3 length: 14 amino acids. The CDR3 region has the DNA TGTGCCAGCAGTTACGGAGGGGACGGGAATGAGCAGTTCTTC. It encodes CASSYGGDGNEQFF.

V and J are TRBV2 and TRBJ2-3, with 7 bases lining up with TRBD1. V trimming: 11 bases; J trimming: 3 bases; junction bases outside the gene matches: 2. CDR3 length: 11 residues. Per germline, CDR1 SNHLY and CDR2 FYNNEI. The CDR3 protein is CAGGQTDTQYF. CDR3 nucleotides: TGTGCCGGGGGACAGACAGATACGCAGTATTTT.

V and J are TRBV7-9 and TRBJ2-3; D is uncertain. This CDR3 region has 13 residues. Germline V gene lookup returns CDR1 SEHNR and CDR2 FQNEAQ (reference sequence). Trimming took 6 bases from V and 5 from J, leaving 12 bases between them. CDR3 coding DNA: TGTGCCAGCAGATCCGACGCCAGAGATACGCAGTATTTT. It specifies CASRSDARDTQYF.

The chain uses TRBV28 and TRBJ2-7; TRBD1 might be the D (5 bases). V lost 6 bases and J lost 3, with 18 bases in between. The germline gives CDR1 MDHEN, CDR2 SYDVKM. CDR3 length: 15 residues. In DNA, the CDR3 is TGTGCCAGCAGCCTCGTGGCAGGGAAGTACTACGAGCAGTACTTC. It specifies CASSLVAGKYYEQYF.

This chain uses TRBV28 with TRBJ2-1; D gene ambiguous. CDR3 length: 12 amino acids. Trimming took off 4 bases at V and 4 bases at J, with 5 bases between the two ends. Germline lookup yields CDR1 MDHEN and CDR2 SYDVKM. Written as DNA, the CDR3 is TGTGCCAGCAGTTCAAGATACAATGAGCAGTTCTTC. Protein sequence: CASSSRYNEQFF.

This chain links TRBV25-1 with TRBJ2-1; 10 positions agree with TRBD1. V gave up 7 bases and J gave up 10 bases; unmatched junction bases: 10. The CDR3 has 14 amino acids. Germline CDR1 MGHDK, CDR2 SYGVNS. The chain's CDR3 is CASTPGTGAIEQFF. DNA of the CDR3: TGTGCCAGCACCCCCGGGACAGGGGCGATAGAGCAGTTCTTC.

CDR3 bases: TGTGCCAGCAGCGTCGGCACCGAGCAGTACTTC. Translated, it gives CASSVGTEQYF. This rearrangement joins TRBV9 to TRBJ2-7; no clear D. Looked up from germline, CDR1 is SGDLS and CDR2 is YYNGEE. The CDR3 is 11 residues long. V was pared by 2 bases and J by 6 bases, with 6 bases between.

The V gene is TRBV20-1, the J gene TRBJ2-1; D not resolved. V lost 1 base and J lost 9, with 7 bases in between. Germline lookup yields CDR1 DFQATT and CDR2 SNEGSKA (reference sequence). The CDR3 loop spans 11 amino acids. CDR3 sequence: CSARAAVEQFF. The CDR3 DNA sequence: TGCAGTGCTAGAGCTGCGGTTGAGCAGTTCTTC.